Listed here is a single T cell receptor (beta chain). Its antigen is unidentified. CDR3 length equals 15 residues. V lost 5 bases, J lost 1 base, and 7 bases stayed unmatched. Per the germline V gene, CDR1 is MNHEY and CDR2 is SMNVEV (reference sequence). This sample was included in a study of shared clonotypes between healthy human individuals. General study points: The study generally estimated greater richness for naive than memory subsets. A few donors showed sharing of approximately 5% of naive CD4 clonotypes.

This was a deep-level run. Profiled with immunoSEQ multiplex PCR; TCRdb holds only in-frame clones, not every one. This sample has hundreds of thousands of clones, with 60% to 75% found just once. This receptor was obtained from a woman between 25 and 40 years old in good health. The sample was memory CD4+ T cells sorted from blood. Noted subset: CD45RA-negative fraction. The rearrangement joins TRBV27 to TRBJ2-5; 7 positions agree with TRBD1. CDR3 DNA: TGTGCCAGCAGTCCACGACAGGGTAGCCAAGAGACCCAGTACTTC. It codes for CASSPRQGSQETQYF.